The source of this TCR beta chain is a study of response to subunit inactivated influenza vaccine (dated by TCRdb to the late 2010s). At the level of the whole study: Deep quantitative T cell receptor repertoire profiling was used in the study to track responses to a trivalent subunit inactivated influenza vaccine. Points the paper makes about the study in general: The authors suggested that each seasonal influenza vaccination may recruit only a limited number of new T cells.

Looking up the germline V gene yields CDR1 SGHRS and CDR2 YFSETQ. V loses 1 base, J loses 6 bases, and the germline ends lie 11 bases apart. Measured from the cysteine to the phenylalanine, the CDR3 is 14 residues long. Of the read, only the CDR3 DNA is kept; its 42 bases are in frame from base 1. Receptors were amplified or captured by RT-PCR. These reads were obtained on an Illumina HiSeq 2500. TCRdb redid the processing of the public reads, applying fastp at Q25 and MiXCR, and retained in-frame beta chains. Each CDR3 protein appears once, grouped with its most common genes and DNA. The sample table contains roughly 500,000 distinct CDR3 sequences; only one count was recorded for roughly 23% of them. 2.8% of the sample belongs to the ten largest clones. Notes on this clonotype: The target of this receptor is not known. No qualities accompany the bases; no much larger clone lies one base away.

The same specimen was also included in a second study, on T cells expressing NK-cell markers. The second study's paper adds: The TCR beta cDNA libraries were made using 5'RACE template switching, a step that added both a universal primer site and unique molecular identifiers. Under ten donors provided sorted CD3+CD56+NKG2C+, CD3+CD56+NKG2C- and CD3+CD56-NKG2C+ T-cell subsets, whose TCR beta-chain repertoires were profiled. Of the eight sequenced donors, seven were found to be HCMV-seropositive and one was found to be HCMV-seronegative. In several experiments an anti-gammadeltaTCR antibody was added to restrict sorting to alphabetaTCR-expressing T cells. In 5 to 7 donors, the dominant CD3+CD56+NKG2C+ clonotypes were found to rank among the top 10 CD8+ clonotypes and to make up 1.0-7.0% of CD8+ T cells. Those dominant clonotypes were again the most abundant among CD3+CD56-NKG2C+ cells in a handful of donors, at roughly 25-65%. It remained unclear whether the expanded NKG2C-expressing T cell clones were specific for HCMV antigens. The eight sequenced donors were randomly selected healthy volunteers, three men and five women. A commercial ELISA kit detecting HCMV-specific IgG in serum was used to determine HCMV serostatus. Ficoll density gradient centrifugation was used to isolate peripheral blood mononuclear cells from blood. CD4+ and CD8+ T cells were isolated from PBMC by magnetic immunoseparation with Miltenyi isolation kits. cDNA synthesis was primed from the TCR beta constant segment and was followed by two successive PCR amplification steps. Illumina HiSeq 2000/2500, MiSeq or NextSeq was used to sequence libraries as 2 x 150 bp reads. MIGEC was used to demultiplex reads and group the reads by UMI, and MiTCR was used to assemble and quantify clonotypes. Only TCR cDNA sequences supported by at least two reads were kept to exclude erroneous sequences. The tcR package was used for downstream repertoire analysis, and clonotypes were matched across fractions by CDR3 nucleotide sequence plus V segment. Antigen specificity was annotated against VDJdb with VDJmatch, allowing one amino acid substitution in CDR3.

The receptor was isolated from a man aged 50 or older who received an inactivated influenza vaccine. Donor details come from another sample of the same person, matched by shared clones. The input for sequencing was CD4+ T cells sorted from PBMCs, taken 11 to 12 days after vaccination. The sequence joins TRBV5-1 to TRBJ2-1; 5 matching bases give a weak D call of TRBD1. The CDR3: CASSLYGRVNEQFF. The bases read TGCGCCAGCAGCTTGTACGGCAGGGTCAATGAGCAGTTCTTC.